This TCR beta chain was retrieved from a study of control samples from healthy donors and cancer patients. This CDR3 is 14 amino acids long. CDR1 is WSHSY and CDR2 is SAAADI in the germline V gene. The V and J ends lost 8 bases and 5 bases respectively, with 13 bases between them. Assay: immunoSEQ multiplex PCR; the TCRdb copy retains only in-frame clones and omits some. This sample has more than 50,000 clones, with nearly 90% found just once. The gene calls are TRBV10-2 and TRBJ1-6; no clear D. The TCR comes from a man between 50 and 59 years old in good health. The sample taken for sequencing was blood. CDR3 DNA: TGCGCCAGCTCGCACCGGGAAAATAATTCACCCCTCCACTTT. It translates to CASSHRENNSPLHF.